This T cell receptor (beta chain) was documented in a study of cytomegalovirus exposure and HLA in healthy donors. Study-level points and caveats: Overall, roughly 170 TCR beta chains were annotated as cytomegalovirus-associated.

The length of the CDR3 is 17 residues. Germline lookup yields CDR1 SGHAT and CDR2 FQNNGV. V lost 1 base and J lost 6; bases outside the gene matches: 6. PCR involved 60 Vbeta and 13 Jbeta primers. The table came from immunoSEQ multiplex PCR; TCRdb's copy has only in-frame clones and leaves some out. The table includes about 150,000 clones, roughly 80% detected once. For this clone: Antigen unknown.

The sample taken for sequencing was PBMCs. This chain uses TRBV11-2 with TRBJ1-6, with 10 positions matching TRBD1. The origin of this receptor is a man younger than 40 in good health and CMV-seropositive. CDR3 bases: TGTGCCAGCAGCTTAGGAGGGACAGGGGAGGGTAATTCACCCCTCCACTTT. It specifies CASSLGGTGEGNSPLHF.